The subject of this entry is one T cell receptor beta chain. What it recognizes is unknown. The V gene's germline CDR1 is SEHNR and CDR2 FQNEAQ (reference sequence). V dropped 1 base and J dropped 4 bases, with 8 bases sitting between them. The CDR3 spans 13 residues. Unique molecular identifiers were in the cDNA, with template-switch universal primer binding. TCRdb reprocessed the 5' RACE reads with MiXCR, giving one entry per CDR3 protein. Counted here are a few hundred thousand distinct CDR3 sequences, approximately 13% occurring once; the ten biggest clones make up approximately 7.5%. This entry comes from a study of identical twins. Study findings and constraints: Insertions ran lower in abundant cord blood beta clonotypes, though not in memory repertoires. Analyses of zero insertions could be partly confounded by invariant MAIT and iNKT cells.

These same records also appear under a second study, on yellow fever vaccine responses in identical twins. That report notes: Among the twins, the vaccine T cell response reportedly seemed partly convergent and partly personalized.

This TCR was sampled from a woman aged 18-35 years in good health. The rearrangement links TRBV7-9 to TRBJ2-7; D perhaps matches TRBD1 (6 bases). The sequenced sample was CD8+ T cells sorted from blood. The CDR3 loop reads CASSLEGEYEQYF. The CDR3 nucleotides are TGTGCCAGCAGCTTAGAGGGGGAATACGAGCAGTACTTC.